The 29 T cell receptor beta chains given below trace back to one sample, sequenced in a study of regulatory T cells in long-lasting Graves disease. Arm-PCR of CDR3 regions and iRepertoire HTBI primers were the basis on which TCR beta libraries were built. Each CDR3 protein gets one entry after TCRdb re-called the multiplex PCR reads with MiXCR. The sample gives 240,000 or so distinct CDR3 sequences, over 20% of which show up once; approximately 14% is in the top ten. Indicated time point: newly diagnosed GD, antithyroid drugs for less than 3 months. Making the TCR library involved RNA that had been extracted from PBMCs. This material consisted of peripheral blood mononuclear cells (PBMCs), taken at new diagnosis, from a patient treated with antithyroid drugs. These receptor sequences come from a female donor with Graves disease.

This clonotype was observed a few times. This may stem from a read error, because a much larger clone lies one nucleotide away. This chain uses TRBV28 with TRBJ1-5; a weak D match, TRBD1 (6 bases). CDR3 length: 16 amino acids. CDR1 and CDR2 from the germline V gene are MDHEN and SYDVKM. The CDR3 DNA reads as TGTGCCAGCAGTTTGATAACAGGGAACAGCAATCAGCCCCGGCATTTT. This codes for CASSLITGNSNQPRHF.

The table lists this clonotype with many counts. V usage is TRBV28 and J usage is TRBJ1-6, with 9 nucleotides matching TRBD1. Germline CDR1 MDHEN, CDR2 SYDVKM. The CDR3 contains 16 residues. V trimming: 4 bases; J trimming: 6 bases; junction bases outside the gene matches: 7. CDR3 sequence reads: CASSWPGQGINSPLHF. Here the CDR3 DNA reads TGTGCCAGCAGTTGGCCGGGACAGGGTATTAATTCACCCCTCCACTTT.

This clonotype was counted a single time. The likely explanation is a read error, given a far larger clone one base away. The J gene is TRBJ2-6, the V gene TRBV7-3; D is tentatively TRBD1 or TRBD2 (5 bases each). The length of the CDR3 is 15 residues. Per germline, CDR1 SGHTA and CDR2 FQGTGA. This CDR3 is CASSGGISGANILTF. CDR3 DNA sequence: TGTGCCAGCAGTGGGGGAATTTCTGGGGCCAACATCCTGACTTTC.

This clonotype occurred many times. The chain uses TRBV7-2 and TRBJ1-2; D unclear. There are 12 residues in the CDR3. The germline V and J ends were trimmed by 1 base and 2 bases, with 2 bases remaining between them. Per the germline V gene, CDR1 is SGHTA and CDR2 is FQGNSA. The CDR3 nucleotides read TGTGCCAGCAGCTTAGAGAACTATGGCTACACCTTC. It is translated as CASSLENYGYTF.

This clonotype was picked up a small number of times. The rearrangement links TRBV5-1 to TRBJ1-6; no definite D call. The CDR3 totals 15 residues. With 5 bases removed from V and 9 bases from J, the gap between germline ends came to 18 bases. Looked up from germline, CDR1 is SGHRS and CDR2 is YFSETQ. The CDR3 region has the DNA TGCGCCAGCAGTCCCGGGCCTAGAACGACTTCACCCCTCCACTTT. Translating it yields CASSPGPRTTSPLHF.

Ten or more counts support this clonotype. The chain couples TRBV7-2 to TRBJ2-3; possible D gene TRBD2, 5 bases. The CDR3 contains 15 residues. V was cut by 0 bases and J by 2 bases, with 9 bases left in between. The germline gives CDR1 SGHTA, CDR2 FQGNSA. In DNA form, the CDR3 reads TGTGCCAGCAGCTTAGCTGACTATACCACAGATACGCAGTATTTT. Amino acids: CASSLADYTTDTQYF.

At least ten counts were recorded for this clonotype. The gene calls are TRBV7-6 and TRBJ1-2; 12 nucleotides line up with TRBD1. Germline lookup yields CDR1 SGHVS and CDR2 FNYEAQ. V lost 4 bases, J lost 2 bases, and 2 bases stayed unmatched. The CDR3 runs to 15 residues. The CDR3 spells CASSSGTGGNYGYTF. CDR3 bases: TGTGCCAGCAGCTCCGGGACAGGGGGCAACTATGGCTACACCTTC.

This clonotype was recorded a few times. This chain connects TRBV7-9 to TRBJ1-6; 8 nucleotides align to TRBD1. The CDR3 covers 15 residues. V dropped 4 bases and J dropped 7; count of bases not matched to a gene: 6. Germline CDR1 SEHNR, CDR2 FQNEAQ (reference sequence). This chain's CDR3 is CASSSNTGGNSPLHF. DNA for the CDR3: TGTGCCAGCAGCTCAAATACAGGGGGGAATTCACCCCTCCACTTT.

About this clonotype: Because it lacks the conserved phenylalanine or tryptophan at the end, this CDR3 is likely a read error. This chain links TRBV2 with TRBJ1-1; D is undetermined. From germline, CDR1 is SNHLY and CDR2 FYNNEI. The CDR3 extends over 12 amino acids. This CDR3 reads CASSEDYTEAFL. The CDR3 nucleotides read TGTGCCAGCAGTGAAGACTACACTGAGGCTTTCCTT.

In this sample, this clonotype turned up many times. The chain employs TRBV11-2 and TRBJ1-4; D gene uncertain. The CDR3 has 16 amino acids. The germline gives CDR1 SGHAT, CDR2 FQNNGV. With 7 bases removed from V and 4 bases from J, the gap between germline ends came to 19 bases. CDR3 DNA: TGTGCCAGCACCCCAGTGAGAGCCTATCGTAATGAAAAACTGTTTTTT. Translation gives CASTPVRAYRNEKLFF.

This clonotype showed up many times. The chain links TRBV2 to TRBJ1-6; 7 nucleotides align to TRBD1. This CDR3 contains 14 residues. CDR1 and CDR2 (germline): SNHLY, FYNNEI. The junction had 2 bases not matched to a gene; V was cut back by 4 bases and J by 5 bases. The CDR3 spells CASSVGQNNSPLHF. The CDR3 nucleotides read TGTGCCAGCAGTGTGGGACAGAATAATTCACCCCTCCACTTT.

The V gene is TRBV2, the J gene TRBJ1-2; 7 bases line up with TRBD1. CDR3 length equals 16 residues. Germline V gene data show CDR1 as SNHLY and CDR2 as FYNNEI. V trimming: 4 bases; J trimming: 3 bases; junction bases outside the gene matches: 11. The DNA for the CDR3 is TGTGCCAGCAGTGGGCGGACAGGCGGACGAGACTATGGCTACACCTTC. Translation: CASSGRTGGRDYGYTF. Full variable domain (missing parts from reference TRBV2 and TRBJ1-2): EPEVTQTPSHQVTQMGQEVILRCVPISNHLYFYWYRQILGQKVEFLVSFYNNEISEKSEIFDDQFSVERPDGSNFTLKIRSTKLEDSAMYFCASSGRTGGRDYGYTFGSGTRLTVV.

The genes are TRBV6-2 or TRBV6-3 and TRBJ2-1, with TRBD2 identical over 7 bases. The ends lost 7 bases at V and 5 bases at J; junction bases unmatched: 14. The CDR3 is 16 amino acids. Germline-derived CDR1 and CDR2 are MNHEY and SVGEGT. In DNA form, the CDR3 reads TGTGCCAGCAACACGCCCGGGACTATCATCAACAATGAGCAGTTCTTC. It translates to CASNTPGTIINNEQFF.

This clonotype was counted many times. The chain carries TRBV20-1 and TRBJ2-1; 9 positions match TRBD1. CDR3 length: 14 amino acids. Germline V gene data show CDR1 as DFQATT and CDR2 as SNEGSKA (reference sequence). V was pared by 6 bases and J by 7 bases, with 10 bases of the junction left unmatched. CDR3 residues: CSAPRTGDLNEQFF. The CDR3 DNA reads as TGCAGTGCCCCCCGGACAGGGGACCTGAATGAGCAGTTCTTC.

There are many counts of this clonotype. V and J are TRBV7-9 and TRBJ1-1; 9 nucleotides agree with TRBD1. CDR1 is SEHNR, CDR2 FQNEAQ, per germline (reference sequence). The CDR3 covers 17 residues. With V trimmed by 3 bases and J by 4 bases, 12 bases remained unmatched. CDR3 in amino acids: CASSFQTGTGRSTEAFF. In DNA, the CDR3 is TGTGCCAGCAGCTTCCAAACCGGGACAGGGCGGAGCACTGAAGCTTTCTTT.

This clonotype was picked up many times. In DNA, the CDR3 is TGTGCCAGCAGCCCCTTTTCTAGCGGGGGCACAGATACGCAGTATTTT. It is translated as CASSPFSSGGTDTQYF. J is TRBJ2-3 and V is TRBV7-3, with 9 bases identical to TRBD2. Germline V gene data show CDR1 as SGHTA and CDR2 as FQGTGA. V lost 5 bases to trimming and J lost 1 base; unmatched junction nucleotides: 7. The CDR3 is 16 amino acids.

Turning to this clonotype: The junction and the germline gene differ at one end; a read error may be behind it. The V gene is TRBV12-5, the J gene TRBJ2-3, with TRBD2 matching 10 bases. The DNA end favors TRBJ2-7, so the J call may be wrong. Germline V lookup: CDR1 LGHNT, CDR2 FRNRAP. The CDR3 contains 16 residues. The CDR3 DNA follows: TGTGCTAGTGGTGTGGTTAGCGGGGGGTGGGCTGACGAGCAGTACTTC. Protein sequence: CASGVVSGGWADEQYF.

The chain employs TRBV20-1 and TRBJ1-5; maybe TRBD1 (6 bases). CDR1 is DFQATT and CDR2 is SNEGSKA in the germline V gene (reference sequence). This CDR3 region has 14 residues. Trimming pared 4 bases from V and 10 bases from J, leaving 20 bases between. CDR3 DNA: TGCAGTGCTACCCCCCTGTGGGGGCTTAAACCCCAGCATTTT. Protein: CSATPLWGLKPQHF.

On this clonotype: A single base is all that separates this from a far larger clone, so a read error is likely. The CDR3 sequence is CASSEGTGGADQPQHF. The CDR3 DNA follows: TGTGCCAGCAGTGAAGGGACAGGGGGCGCCGATCAGCCCCAGCATTTT. This rearrangement joins TRBV6-2 or TRBV6-3 to TRBJ1-5; 12 nucleotides line up with TRBD1. CDR3 length equals 16 residues. The ends lost 5 bases at V and 5 bases at J; junction bases unmatched: 7. The germline CDR1 and CDR2 sequences are MNHEY and SVGEGT.

Ten or more counts support this clonotype. The rearrangement uses TRBV12-3 or TRBV12-4 and TRBJ2-3; a weak D match, TRBD2 (5 bases). CDR3 length equals 15 residues. Between the trimmed V and J ends, which lost 8 bases and 2 bases, there was a span of 17 bases. The CDR3 DNA reads as TGTGCCAGCTGTCTCATCCGGGATCACACAGATACGCAGTATTTT. Its protein product is CASCLIRDHTDTQYF.

This clonotype was detected many times. This chain links TRBV7-6 with TRBJ2-5, with 8 bases that match TRBD1. Per the germline V gene, CDR1 is SGHVS and CDR2 is FNYEAQ. The CDR3 is 17 residues long. J gave up 5 bases and V 2 bases, and 13 bases lay outside the gene matches. The CDR3 spells CASSLLGAGTGRETQYF. The CDR3, as DNA: TGTGCCAGCAGCTTATTGGGAGCTGGGACAGGTCGGGAGACCCAGTACTTC.

This clonotype has a count of ten or more. The V gene is TRBV12-3 or TRBV12-4, the J gene TRBJ2-3, with 10 nucleotides matching TRBD2. There are 17 residues in the CDR3. J was trimmed by 2 bases and V by 6 bases; bases with no gene match: 11. CDR3 sequence: CASSPPGLADPTDTQYF. Written as DNA, the CDR3 is TGTGCCAGCAGCCCCCCCGGACTAGCGGATCCCACAGATACGCAGTATTTT.

This clonotype was found many times. The chain links TRBV7-6 to TRBJ2-3; no reliable D call. The CDR3 is made up of 12 amino acids. CDR1 and CDR2 from the germline V gene are SGHVS and FNYEAQ. V gave up 5 bases and J gave up 5 bases, with 8 bases separating them. CDR3 protein: CASSPAQDTQYF. CDR3 DNA sequence: TGTGCCAGCAGCCCAGCCCAAGATACGCAGTATTTT.

This clonotype came up many times. The genes are TRBV12-3 or TRBV12-4 and TRBJ1-3; D uncertain. The CDR3 length is 15 residues. The V gene lost 3 bases and the J gene lost 0 bases, with 9 bases spanning the gap. Here the CDR3 reads CASSLSGPSGNTIYF. The DNA for the CDR3 is TGTGCCAGCAGTTTGTCTGGACCCTCTGGAAACACCATATATTTT.

The table lists this clonotype with a few counts. The chain recombines TRBV11-2 with TRBJ1-4; tentatively, D is TRBD1 (5 bases). The germline gives CDR1 SGHAT, CDR2 FQNNGV. CDR3 length: 17 residues. Between the trimmed V and J ends, which lost 4 bases and 7 bases, there was a span of 22 bases. In DNA form, the CDR3 reads TGTGCCAGCAGCTCCGACGGTTGGAGCCCCGGGGGTGAAAAACTGTTTTTT. As protein: CASSSDGWSPGGEKLFF.

The V call is TRBV6-5, the J call TRBJ1-1; D is ambiguous. Germline CDR1 reads MNHEY; CDR2 reads SVGAGI. Trimming took 2 bases from V and 2 from J, leaving 6 bases between them. The CDR3 length is 13 residues. CDR3 coding DNA: TGTGCCAGCAGTTACCACACAAACACTGAAGCTTTCTTT. Encoded protein: CASSYHTNTEAFF.

This clonotype was picked up many times. The chain employs TRBV20-1 and TRBJ1-5; D uncertain. There are 13 residues in the CDR3. CDR1 is DFQATT, CDR2 SNEGSKA, per germline (reference sequence). V lost 3 bases and J 5 bases, leaving 11 bases between the germline ends. The CDR3 sequence is CSASAKWDQPQHF. CDR3 sequence (DNA): TGCAGTGCTAGTGCGAAATGGGATCAGCCCCAGCATTTT.

This sequence joins TRBV7-9 and TRBJ1-1, with TRBD1 identical over 7 bases. V trimming: 5 bases; J trimming: 5 bases; junction bases outside the gene matches: 5. Germline assignment: CDR1 SEHNR and CDR2 FQNEAQ (reference sequence). The CDR3 loop spans 13 amino acids. In DNA form, the CDR3 reads TGTGCCAGCAGCACAGGGGCGTGGACTGAAGCTTTCTTT. Translating gives CASSTGAWTEAFF.

This clonotype was detected many times. The chain links TRBV29-1 to TRBJ2-7; D perhaps matches TRBD1 (6 bases). V lost 4 bases to trimming and J lost 6 bases, with 16 bases between them. The CDR3 spans 13 residues. The germline gives CDR1 SQVTM, CDR2 ANQGSEA. The CDR3, as DNA: TGCAGCGTTGCTCAGGGGCCGGGCGGCGAGCAGTACTTC. Amino acids: CSVAQGPGGEQYF.